This TCR beta chain emerged from a study of blood T cell repertoires in COVID-19. Background on the study: Material from acute and convalescent COVID-19 was sourced from the United States, Italy and Spain. T cells, B-cell-depleted T cells, or PBMCs provided the cDNA or gDNA that served as material.

Trimming left V 4 bases short and J 5 bases short, with 10 bases between. CDR3 length: 14 residues. CDR1 and CDR2 (germline): SGHRS, YFSETQ. In the original analysis: For nucleated cells, counts were estimated from reference gene primer amplification. Repertoires were generated with immunoSEQ multiplex PCR, while TCRdb's copy carries only in-frame clones and drops some. V and J calls plus clone size are reproduced from that table; the DNA served to infer D and trimming. The sample contains over 300,000 clones, around 86% of which appear only once. The specimen sequenced was peripheral blood. The receptor comes from a woman in her fifties or sixties with acute or convalescent COVID-19. The chain links TRBV5-1 to TRBJ1-6, with unresolved D. The CDR3 DNA follows: TGCGCCAGCAGCATGGGAGGAGATAATTCACCCCTCCACTTT. It is translated as CASSMGGDNSPLHF.